These 9 T cell receptor beta chains were all obtained from the same sample, sequenced in a study of blood T cell repertoires in COVID-19 (dated by TCRdb to the early 2020s). Libraries were prepared through the immunoSEQ multiplex PCR assay. In its TCRdb copy, this immuneACCESS table keeps in-frame sequences only and misses some clones. Where compared with another copy, unresolved V genes explain less than half of these, and the others have no known cause. The sample contains some 60,000 clones, about three quarters of them found a single time. Together, the top ten hold approximately 18% of the sample. The sample consisted of peripheral blood. These receptors came from a man aged 25 to 40 with COVID-19, enrolled during active disease.

The DNA of the CDR3 is TGTGCCAGCAGTTACTCTTACTCTGCGAACACCGGGGAGCTGTTTTTT. Its translation: CASSYSYSANTGELFF. The J gene is TRBJ2-2, the V gene TRBV6-2 or TRBV6-3; D ambiguous. V was pared by 0 bases and J by 0 bases, with 8 bases between. The CDR3 contains 16 residues. Germline loops: CDR1 MNHEY, CDR2 SVGEGT.

The rearrangement joins TRBV7-2 to TRBJ2-5, with 15 bases matching TRBD2. CDR3 size: 18 residues. Trimming cost V 4 bases and J 4 bases; bases outside gene matches: 10. Germline CDR1 is SGHTA and CDR2 is FQGNSA. CDR3 in DNA: TGTGCCAGCAGCTCCGGCCCCACGGGACTAGCGGGGGGAGAGACCCAGTACTTC. Translated, it gives CASSSGPTGLAGGETQYF.

This sequence joins TRBV30 and TRBJ2-5; possible D gene TRBD2, 6 bases. The V end lost 0 bases, the J end lost 1 base, and 12 bases lay between the germline ends. This CDR3 is 15 amino acids long. Per the germline V gene, CDR1 is GTSNPN and CDR2 is SVGIG (reference sequence). The CDR3 region has the DNA TGTGCCTGGAGTGTACTCGGCGGGGCCCAAGAGACCCAGTACTTC. Translating gives CAWSVLGGAQETQYF.

V gene TRBV19 combines with J gene TRBJ2-1; 9 nucleotides line up with TRBD2. This CDR3 contains 17 residues. Germline lookup yields CDR1 LNHDA and CDR2 SQIVND (reference sequence). After removal of 3 bases from V and 3 bases from J, the junction contained 9 bases not matched to a gene. The CDR3 protein is CASSILLAGENYNEQFF. The CDR3 DNA reads as TGTGCCAGTAGTATTCTCTTAGCGGGAGAGAACTACAATGAGCAGTTCTTC.

V usage is TRBV10-2 and J usage is TRBJ1-3; D not certain. Germline CDR1 and CDR2: WSHSY and SAAADI. CDR3 length equals 13 residues. Trimming pared 10 bases from V and 0 bases from J, leaving 10 bases between. CDR3 sequence reads: CATQAFSGNTIYF. The CDR3, as DNA: TGCGCCACTCAGGCCTTCTCTGGAAACACCATATATTTT.

This chain uses TRBV5-4 with TRBJ1-2; D gene uncertain. CDR3 length: 15 residues. V was trimmed by 1 base and J by 7 bases, leaving 17 bases between them. The germline V gene encodes CDR1 SGHNT and CDR2 YYREEE (reference sequence). CDR3 sequence: CASSLRDAGVSGYTF. CDR3 in DNA: TGTGCCAGCAGCTTGAGGGATGCCGGGGTTAGTGGCTACACCTTC. Full variable domain (remainder filled in from reference TRBV5-4 and TRBJ1-2): ETGVTQSPTHLIKTRGQQVTLRCSSQSGHNTVSWYQQALGQGPQFIFQYYREEENGRGNFPPRFSGLQFPNYSSELNVNALELDDSALYLCASSLRDAGVSGYTFGSGTRLTVV.

The V gene is TRBV27, the J gene TRBJ2-7, with 7 bases that match TRBD1. Germline CDR1 and CDR2: MNHEY and SMNVEV (reference sequence). The J segment lost 5 bases and the V segment lost 8 bases, leaving 6 bases of the junction unmatched. The length of the CDR3 is 12 residues. For the CDR3, the DNA is TGTGCCAGCCGAAAAACAGGGGACGAGCAGTACTTC. Amino acids: CASRKTGDEQYF.

The CDR3 is CASILQGYNEQFF. The CDR3 DNA follows: TGTGCCAGCATACTTCAGGGATACAATGAGCAGTTCTTC. The J gene is TRBJ2-1, the V gene TRBV12-3 or TRBV12-4, with D possibly matching TRBD1 (5 bases). The CDR3 loop spans 13 amino acids. Trimming pared 7 bases from V and 4 bases from J, leaving 11 bases between.

V and J are TRBV19 and TRBJ2-7, with 7 nucleotides matching TRBD1. The germline CDR1 and CDR2 sequences are LNHDA and SQIVND (reference sequence). V dropped 3 bases and J dropped 3; count of bases not matched to a gene: 8. The length of the CDR3 is 15 residues. The CDR3 protein is CASSIGDRTFYEQYF. The CDR3, as DNA: TGTGCCAGTAGTATTGGGGACAGAACTTTCTACGAGCAGTACTTC. Combining the CDR3 with reference TRBV19 and TRBJ2-7 gives the whole variable domain DGGITQSPKYLFRKEGQNVTLSCEQNLNHDAMYWYRQDPGQGLRLIYYSQIVNDFQKGDIAEGYSVSREKKESFPLTVTSAQKNPTAFYLCASSIGDRTFYEQYFGPGTRLTVT.